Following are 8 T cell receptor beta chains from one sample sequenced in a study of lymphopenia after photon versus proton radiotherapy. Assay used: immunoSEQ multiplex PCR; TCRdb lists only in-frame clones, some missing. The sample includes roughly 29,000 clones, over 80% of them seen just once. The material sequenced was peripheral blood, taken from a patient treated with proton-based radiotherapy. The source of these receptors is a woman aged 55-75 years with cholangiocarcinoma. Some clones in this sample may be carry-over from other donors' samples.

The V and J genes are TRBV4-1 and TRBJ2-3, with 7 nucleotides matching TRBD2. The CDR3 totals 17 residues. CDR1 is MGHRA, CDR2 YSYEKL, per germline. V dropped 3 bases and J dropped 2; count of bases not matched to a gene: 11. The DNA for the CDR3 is TGCGCCAGCAGCCAGGCCCCGAGCGGGACGTACACAGATACGCAGTATTTT. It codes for CASSQAPSGTYTDTQYF.

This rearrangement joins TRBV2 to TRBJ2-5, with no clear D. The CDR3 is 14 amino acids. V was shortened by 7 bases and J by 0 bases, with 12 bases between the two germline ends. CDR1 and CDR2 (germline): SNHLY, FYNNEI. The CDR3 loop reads CASNGELYQETQYF. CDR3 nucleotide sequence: TGTGCCAGCAACGGAGAGTTGTACCAAGAGACCCAGTACTTC.

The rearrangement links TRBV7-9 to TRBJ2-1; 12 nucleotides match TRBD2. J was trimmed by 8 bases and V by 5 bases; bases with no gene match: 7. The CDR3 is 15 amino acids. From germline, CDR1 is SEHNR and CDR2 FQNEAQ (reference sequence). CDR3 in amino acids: CASSPLAGGPYEQFF. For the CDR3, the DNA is TGTGCCAGCAGCCCGCTAGCGGGAGGGCCCTATGAGCAGTTCTTC.

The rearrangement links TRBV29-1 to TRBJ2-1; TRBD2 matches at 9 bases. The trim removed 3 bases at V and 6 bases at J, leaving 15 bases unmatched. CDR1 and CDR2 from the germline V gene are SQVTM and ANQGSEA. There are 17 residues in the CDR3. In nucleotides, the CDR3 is TGCAGCGTTGACAGCGGGGGGAGGACAGCTTCCGGCAATGAGCAGTTCTTC. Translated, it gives CSVDSGGRTASGNEQFF.

The CDR3 sequence is CASSLRRGTEAFF. CDR3 DNA: TGTGCCAGCAGTCTCCGACGTGGAACTGAAGCTTTCTTT. V gene TRBV27 combines with J gene TRBJ1-1; no definite D call. In germline, CDR1 is MNHEY, CDR2 SMNVEV (reference sequence). V was trimmed by 5 bases and J by 5 bases, leaving 12 bases between them. CDR3 length equals 13 residues.

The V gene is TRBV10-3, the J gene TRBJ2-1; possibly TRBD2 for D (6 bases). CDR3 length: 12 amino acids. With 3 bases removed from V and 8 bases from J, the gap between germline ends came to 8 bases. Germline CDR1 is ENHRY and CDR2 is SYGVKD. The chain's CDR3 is CAISDRRDEQFF. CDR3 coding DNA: TGTGCCATCAGTGATAGGAGGGATGAGCAGTTCTTC.

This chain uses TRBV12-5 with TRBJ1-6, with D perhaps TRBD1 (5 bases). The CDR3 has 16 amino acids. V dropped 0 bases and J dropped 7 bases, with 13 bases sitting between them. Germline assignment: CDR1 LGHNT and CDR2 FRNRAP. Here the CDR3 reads CASGLVLGTPNSPLHF. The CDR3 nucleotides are TGTGCTAGTGGTTTGGTCCTCGGGACCCCCAATTCACCCCTCCACTTT.

The chain's CDR3 is CASSLVRPTDTQYF. CDR3 sequence (DNA): TGTGCCAGCAGCTTAGTACGGCCCACAGATACGCAGTATTTT. The chain uses TRBV7-2 and TRBJ2-3; D not certain. This CDR3 is 14 amino acids long. V lost 1 base to trimming and J lost 2 bases, with 7 bases between them. The germline CDR1 and CDR2 sequences are SGHTA and FQGNSA.